The rows below give T cell receptor beta chains drawn from one sample of a study of shared clonotypes between healthy human individuals. Profiled with immunoSEQ multiplex PCR; TCRdb holds only in-frame clones, not every one. The repertoire has about 1.5 million clones, roughly 98% of them found once; the top ten carry roughly 0.4%. Sequencing was carried out using naive CD4+ T cells sorted from blood. The receptors derive from a man aged 25 to 40 in good health. Each CDR3 is given with its conserved first and last residue.

>TRBV28|TRBJ2-7|15
CASSRIAGGPGEQYF
>TRBV6-5|TRBJ2-7|14
CASRSTGGTYEQYF
>TRBV7-9|TRBJ2-7|16
CASSKTPGPTYYEQYF
>TRBV10-3|TRBJ1-2|13
CAISGQVGYGYTF
>TRBV2|TRBJ2-7|14
CASGAGTTLYEQYF
>TRBV5-1|TRBJ2-1|18
CASSLVVNRGPGGNEQFF
>TRBV5-1|TRBJ2-5|17
CASSSHLAGGRQETQYF
>TRBV20-1|TRBJ1-2|11
CSSRPDYGYTF
>TRBV7-2|TRBJ2-7|14
CASSLDRGSYEQYF
>TRBV18|TRBJ2-7|14
CASSLAGGDFEQYF
>TRBV5-1|TRBJ2-7|15
CASSRLTGNNYEQYF
>TRBV9|TRBJ2-1|14
CASSVGASYNEQFF
>TRBV29-1|TRBJ2-5|12
CSVDTSVQTQYF